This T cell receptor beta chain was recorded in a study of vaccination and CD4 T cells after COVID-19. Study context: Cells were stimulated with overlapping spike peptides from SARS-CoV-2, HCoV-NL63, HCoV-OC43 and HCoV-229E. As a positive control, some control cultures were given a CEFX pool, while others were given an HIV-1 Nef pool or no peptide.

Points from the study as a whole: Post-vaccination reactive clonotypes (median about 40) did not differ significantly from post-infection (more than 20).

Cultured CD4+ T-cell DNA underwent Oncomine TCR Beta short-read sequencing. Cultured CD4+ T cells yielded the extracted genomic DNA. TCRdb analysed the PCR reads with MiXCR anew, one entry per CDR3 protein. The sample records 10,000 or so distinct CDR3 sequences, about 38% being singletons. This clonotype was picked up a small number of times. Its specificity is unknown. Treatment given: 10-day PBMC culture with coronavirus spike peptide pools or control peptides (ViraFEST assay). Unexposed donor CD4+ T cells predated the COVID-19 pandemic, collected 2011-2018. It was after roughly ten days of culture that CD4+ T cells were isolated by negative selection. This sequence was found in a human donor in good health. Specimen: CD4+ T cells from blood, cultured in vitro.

CDR3 sequence reads: CSATSGANNEQFF. DNA for the CDR3: TGCAGTGCTACAAGCGGAGCCAACAATGAGCAGTTCTTC. V and J are TRBV20-1 and TRBJ2-1, with D possibly matching TRBD2 (5 bases). Germline-derived CDR1 and CDR2 are DFQATT and SNEGSKA (reference sequence). The germline V and J ends were trimmed by 4 bases and 5 bases, with 12 bases remaining between them. This CDR3 is built from 13 residues.